These T cell receptor beta chains were read from a single sample in a study of T cells after posttransplantation cyclophosphamide. The data were produced by immunoSEQ multiplex PCR, yet TCRdb's version contains in-frame clones alone and is incomplete. The sample records 2,000 or so clones, 71% being singletons. The starting material was PBMCs, obtained around 35 days after a stem cell transplant with posttransplant cyclophosphamide. The receptors were sampled from a male patient aged 50 to 59 who received an allogeneic stem cell transplant from a related donor and was CMV-positive. The T cells may partly be graft donor cells. The CDR3 runs from the conserved cysteine through the conserved F or W. The D gene is left open where the match is weak. Clone size, where shown, is once, few, many, or a class for clones that have expanded.

TRBD2 | TRBJ2-5 | 16 | - | TRBV4-3 | CASSPRGSGGWETQYF | TGCGCCAGCAGCCCCCGCGGTAGCGGGGGGTGGGAGACCCAGTACTTC
- | TRBJ2-1 | 14 | few | TRBV27 | CASSFAVTYNEQFF | TGTGCCAGCAGTTTTGCGGTAACCTACAATGAGCAGTTCTTC
- | TRBJ2-2 | 15 | - | TRBV7-9 | CASTEDRFGRGELFF | TGTGCCAGCACCGAAGACAGATTTGGAAGGGGGGAGCTGTTTTTT
TRBD1 | TRBJ2-5 | 12 | few | TRBV7-9 | CATNQGAETQYF | TGTGCCACCAACCAGGGGGCAGAGACCCAGTACTTC
- | TRBJ1-2 | 15 | - | TRBV9 | CASSPGGRDVYGYTF | TGTGCCAGCAGCCCAGGCGGCAGGGATGTCTATGGCTACACCTTC
- | TRBJ1-2 | 14 | - | TRBV11-2 | CASSSATQTYGYTF | TGTGCCAGCAGCTCAGCGACCCAGACCTATGGCTACACCTTC
- | TRBJ2-2 | 13 | - | TRBV7-6 | CASSLKLTGELFF | TGTGCCAGCAGCTTAAAGCTCACCGGGGAGCTGTTTTTT
- | TRBJ2-1 | 13 | - | TRBV27 | CASSLPSANEQFF | TGTGCCAGCAGTTTACCCAGCGCCAATGAGCAGTTCTTC
- | TRBJ2-7 | 14 | few | TRBV7-7 | CASRSGPGVGEQYF | TGTGCTAGCAGATCCGGACCCGGGGTAGGGGAGCAGTACTTC
TRBD1 | TRBJ1-1 | 14 | - | TRBV30 | CAWSTGQGNTEAFF | TGTGCCTGGAGTACGGGACAGGGGAACACTGAAGCTTTCTTT
- | TRBJ2-7 | 14 | - | TRBV29-1 | CSVAPLLGTYEQYF | TGCAGCGTTGCCCCCCTACTAGGGACCTACGAGCAGTACTTC
TRBD1 | TRBJ2-1 | 18 | - | TRBV10-3 | CAITPARDRGQWSNEQFF | TGTGCCATCACCCCCGCCCGGGACAGGGGGCAATGGAGCAATGAGCAGTTCTTC
- | TRBJ1-3 | 13 | - | TRBV18 | CASSRDSRNTIYF | TGTGCCAGCTCACGGGACTCTCGAAACACCATATATTTT
- | TRBJ2-3 | 13 | - | TRBV19 | CASSFRLWDTQYF | TGTGCCAGTAGTTTCAGACTGTGGGATACGCAGTATTTT
TRBD2 | TRBJ2-7 | 16 | - | TRBV7-9 | CASSLAPGSGRPEQYF | TGTGCCAGCAGCTTAGCTCCGGGTAGCGGGAGACCCGAGCAGTACTTC
TRBD1 | TRBJ1-3 | 14 | - | TRBV5-1 | CASSTRQGGNTIYF | TGCGCCAGCAGCACCCGACAGGGGGGAAACACCATATATTTT
- | TRBJ2-7 | 15 | - | TRBV2 | CASSGGSVIPYEQYF | TGTGCCAGCAGTGGGGGTAGCGTGATCCCTTACGAGCAGTACTTC
- | TRBJ2-1 | 15 | - | TRBV4-3 | CASSQDRASYNEQFF | TGCGCCAGCAGCCAAGACAGGGCTTCCTACAATGAGCAGTTCTTC
TRBD1 | TRBJ2-3 | 16 | - | TRBV13 | CASSLVYRGFTDTQYF | TGTGCCAGCAGCTTAGTTTACAGGGGCTTCACAGATACGCAGTATTTT
- | TRBJ1-2 | 13 | few | TRBV14 | CASSQVRRDGYTF | TGTGCCAGCAGCCAAGTTCGGCGGGATGGCTACACCTTC
- | TRBJ2-7 | 14 | few | TRBV10-3 | CAIGYQGSSYEQYF | TGTGCCATCGGGTATCAGGGGAGTTCCTACGAGCAGTACTTC
- | TRBJ1-2 | 12 | once | TRBV7-9 | CASSPGGNGYTF | TGTGCCAGCAGCCCCGGGGGTAATGGCTACACCTTC
- | TRBJ2-5 | 13 | - | TRBV19 | CASTGLSQETQYF | TGTGCCAGTACGGGGTTGAGCCAAGAGACCCAGTACTTC
- | TRBJ2-4 | 17 | - | TRBV7-8 | CASSATPIGAPKNIQYF | TGTGCCAGCAGCGCAACCCCCATCGGAGCGCCGAAAAACATTCAGTACTTC
TRBD1 | TRBJ1-6 | 17 | - | TRBV4-1 | CASSQIPGQGDNSPLHF | TGCGCCAGCAGCCAGATTCCGGGACAGGGCGATAATTCACCCCTCCACTTT
- | TRBJ2-1 | 15 | once | TRBV29-1 | CSVRALFSSYNEQFF | TGCAGCGTGAGGGCTTTATTTAGCTCCTACAATGAGCAGTTCTTC
- | TRBJ1-4 | 14 | - | TRBV5-4 | CASSRGGAREKLFF | TGTGCCAGCAGCAGAGGGGGGGCGAGAGAAAAACTGTTTTTT
- | TRBJ1-2 | 15 | - | TRBV7-8 | CASSLGSAASYGYTF | TGTGCCAGCAGCTTAGGATCGGCGGCGAGCTATGGCTACACCTTC